Below are 15 T cell receptor beta chains sequenced from a single sample in a study of blood T cell repertoires in COVID-19. The method was immunoSEQ multiplex PCR; TCRdb's version includes in-frame clones alone and lacks a portion of them. The repertoire holds 100,000 or so clones, around four fifths seen once, with just under 10% in the top ten. The sequenced material came from peripheral blood. Receptor source: a middle-aged man with active or convalescent COVID-19.

In its sample, this clone was seen once. The chain links TRBV30 to TRBJ1-4; TRBD1 matches at 7 bases. Losses at the gene ends were 5 bases for V and 8 bases for J; bases not matched to a gene: 5. CDR3 length: 12 residues. In germline, CDR1 is GTSNPN, CDR2 SVGIG (reference sequence). DNA of the CDR3: TGTGCCTGGGGTCGGGACAGCGAAAAACTGTTTTTT. Protein: CAWGRDSEKLFF.

The genes are TRBV5-1 and TRBJ1-6; 7 bases are shared with TRBD1. The CDR3 spans 14 residues. Germline V CDR1 and CDR2: SGHRS, YFSETQ. V gave up 4 bases and J gave up 16 bases; unmatched junction bases: 14. The CDR3 reads CASSETGITRVLHF. In DNA form, the CDR3 reads TGCGCCAGCAGCGAGACAGGGATAACTAGGGTACTCCACTTT. Together with reference TRBV5-1 and TRBJ1-6, the CDR3 gives the full variable domain: KAGVTQTPRYLIKTRGQQVTLSCSPISGHRSVSWYQQTPGQGLQFLFEYFSETQRNKGNFPGRFSGRQFSNSRSEMNVSTLELGDSALYLCASSETGITRVLHFGNGTRLTVT.

The chain carries TRBV5-4 and TRBJ1-3; D gene uncertain. V was shortened by 4 bases and J by 0 bases, with 11 bases between the two germline ends. Per germline, CDR1 SGHNT and CDR2 YYREEE (reference sequence). The CDR3 is made up of 15 amino acids. In DNA form, the CDR3 reads TGTGCCAGCAGCGGAGGCCTCTTCTCTGGAAACACCATATATTTT. Amino acids: CASSGGLFSGNTIYF.

The chain recombines TRBV10-3 with TRBJ1-2, with D perhaps TRBD1 (5 bases). Trimming left V 3 bases short and J 2 bases short, with 13 bases between. Germline CDR1 and CDR2: ENHRY and SYGVKD. The CDR3 is 15 amino acids. The CDR3 spells CAISDRGRLNYGYTF. In nucleotides, the CDR3 is TGTGCCATCAGTGATCGGGGGAGGTTGAACTATGGCTACACCTTC.

DNA for the CDR3: TGTGCCAGTAGTAAAAGGGACAGGGATGACACTGAAGCTTTCTTT. It yields the protein CASSKRDRDDTEAFF. The rearrangement uses TRBV19 and TRBJ1-1, with TRBD1 identical over 9 bases. J was trimmed by 3 bases and V by 4 bases; bases with no gene match: 6. The CDR3 consists of 15 residues. CDR1 is LNHDA and CDR2 is SQIVND in the germline V gene (reference sequence).

The chain combines TRBV25-1 with TRBJ1-1; 8 bases are shared with TRBD1. Germline CDR1 and CDR2: MGHDK and SYGVNS. Trimming at V came to 4 bases and at J to 3 bases, leaving 1 base not matched to a gene. This CDR3 has 13 amino acids. The DNA of the CDR3 is TGTGCCAGCAGTGGACAGGGGCACACTGAAGCTTTCTTT. Its protein product is CASSGQGHTEAFF.

This clone was observed a single time. The chain uses TRBV27 and TRBJ1-5, with 8 bases matching TRBD1. Germline lookup yields CDR1 MNHEY and CDR2 SMNVEV (reference sequence). The ends lost 7 bases at V and 0 bases at J; junction bases unmatched: 5. This CDR3 contains 15 residues. The CDR3 reads CASKSDRGSNQPQHF. The CDR3 DNA is TGTGCCAGCAAGTCCGACAGGGGTAGCAATCAGCCCCAGCATTTT.

The chain recombines TRBV12-3 or TRBV12-4 with TRBJ1-2; tentative D call: TRBD1 (5 bases). The CDR3 spans 13 residues. V was pared by 3 bases and J by 4 bases, with 9 bases between. CDR3 sequence reads: CASSFRTFYGYTF. CDR3 DNA: TGTGCCAGCAGTTTTAGGACATTCTATGGCTACACCTTC.

V gene TRBV29-1 combines with J gene TRBJ1-3; D remains ambiguous. V lost 6 bases and J 3 bases, leaving 6 bases between the germline ends. Germline V lookup: CDR1 SQVTM, CDR2 ANQGSEA. The CDR3 extends over 11 amino acids. Here the CDR3 reads CSVRLGNTIYF. The DNA for the CDR3 is TGCAGCGTGCGTCTTGGAAACACCATATATTTT.

This clone occurred once. The gene calls are TRBV7-2 and TRBJ1-6, with 7 bases identical to TRBD1. The germline V gene has CDR1 SGHTA and CDR2 FQGNSA. The V gene end was trimmed by 6 bases and the J gene end by 10 bases; junction bases not matched to a gene: 9. The CDR3 extends over 14 amino acids. This CDR3 is CASRETGLGSPLHF. The CDR3 DNA follows: TGTGCCAGCAGGGAGACAGGGCTGGGGTCACCCCTCCACTTT.

The rearrangement uses TRBV11-2 and TRBJ1-1, with D perhaps matching TRBD1 (5 bases). The CDR3 is 14 amino acids. V was shortened by 3 bases and J by 5 bases, with 13 bases between the two germline ends. Looked up from germline, CDR1 is SGHAT and CDR2 is FQNNGV. CDR3 amino acids: CASSFAAPGTEAFF. The CDR3 DNA follows: TGTGCCAGCAGCTTCGCGGCCCCAGGGACTGAAGCTTTCTTT.

The V call is TRBV18, the J call TRBJ2-3, with TRBD2 identical over 7 bases. This CDR3 spans 15 amino acids. The germline V gene has CDR1 KGHSH and CDR2 LQKENI. The V segment lost 5 bases and the J segment 4 bases; nucleotides outside the gene matches: 9. Written as DNA, the CDR3 is TGTGCCAGCTCAGCCCTAGCGGTAACCGCAGATACGCAGTATTTT. It is translated as CASSALAVTADTQYF.

This rearrangement joins TRBV18 to TRBJ2-2, with D maybe TRBD1 (5 bases). The germline CDR1 and CDR2 sequences are KGHSH and LQKENI. This CDR3 has 16 residues. With 0 bases removed from V and 4 bases from J, the gap between germline ends came to 12 bases. CDR3 residues: CASSPPMGRSTGELFF. The CDR3 DNA follows: TGTGCCAGCTCACCACCGATGGGGCGCAGCACCGGGGAGCTGTTTTTT.

The chain links TRBV6-5 to TRBJ1-1; D is uncertain. The CDR3 loop spans 14 amino acids. Per the germline V gene, CDR1 is MNHEY and CDR2 is SVGAGI. V shed 4 bases and J shed 1 base, with 10 bases lying between them. The CDR3 is CASSFDFQNTEAFF. CDR3 in DNA: TGTGCCAGCAGTTTTGACTTTCAGAACACTGAAGCTTTCTTT.

This clone appeared a single time. The chain couples TRBV19 to TRBJ1-6, with a weak D call TRBD1 (6 bases). The germline V gene has CDR1 LNHDA and CDR2 SQIVND (reference sequence). V was cut by 6 bases and J by 4 bases, with 13 bases left in between. The CDR3 totals 15 residues. CDR3 sequence reads: CASSEGQLYNSPLHF. CDR3 DNA sequence: TGTGCCAGTAGCGAAGGACAGCTTTATAATTCACCCCTCCACTTT.